This TCR beta chain is from a study of blood T cell repertoires in COVID-19. Turning to the study itself: Acute-phase and convalescent COVID-19 samples originated in the United States, Italy and Spain. T cells, B-cell-depleted T cells, or PBMCs provided the cDNA or gDNA that served as material.

J gave up 10 bases and V 2 bases, and 5 bases lay outside the gene matches. This CDR3 is built from 13 residues. Germline V gives CDR1 SGHRS, CDR2 YFSETQ. Per the original data handling: Estimates of nucleated cell counts were drawn from the amplification of reference gene primers. Clones were read by immunoSEQ multiplex PCR, and TCRdb kept only the in-frame ones, dropping some. The DNA was the basis for D and trimming; V, J and clone size are from that table. Here the sample spans about 240,000 clones, roughly 86% being singletons. The TCR sequence derives from a woman aged 65 to 85 with active or convalescent COVID-19. Input material: peripheral blood. This rearrangement joins TRBV5-1 to TRBJ1-2, with 10 bases fitting TRBD1. The CDR3 spells CASSLDRGPLYTF. The DNA of the CDR3 is TGCGCCAGCAGCTTAGACAGGGGGCCCCTCTACACCTTC.